This TCR beta chain was obtained from a study of T cell clonotyping in hematopoietic cell transplantation (dated by TCRdb to the early 2020s). Regarding the study in general: Recipient samples taken before transplant were obtained following cytoreduction. The study collected 130 to 150 blood samples from about 40 consecutive transplant recipients and their related donors. Patient recruitment ran from 2015 to early 2017, and follow-up continued until late 2020 or death. Overall study outcomes, separate from this receptor: Just a small fraction of recipient repertoires overlapped with donor repertoires, and more than 95% appeared de novo at the given depth. Inverse Simpson Index values from donors and from recipients before transplant predicted broader TCR repertoire diversity after transplant. Sample size was limited, and cells were not sorted, so CD4 and CD8 repertoire contributions could not be separated. After transplant, TCR diversity in recipients dropped, and pathologically expanded clonotypes increased progressively from day 30 to day 180.

The time point label here, explained by the study, means: recipient sample about 28 days before transplant, after cytoreduction. Blood from recipients was drawn about 28 days before transplant and again at days 30, 100 and 180 after transplant. Using Nuclei Lysis Solution, genomic DNA was extracted from unfractionated peripheral blood mononuclear cells that were either fresh or cryopreserved. The CDR3, from cysteine to phenylalanine, totals 13 residues. The sequence is cut down to CDR3 DNA, 39 bases in frame from base 1. CDR1 is given as MGHDK and CDR2 as SYGVNS, both from the germline V gene. V loses 4 bases at its end and J loses 6 bases; junction bases beyond the gene matches: 4. The immunoSEQ assay, a bias-controlled multiplex PCR with V- and J-specific primers, was used to amplify TCR beta CDR3 regions from genomic DNA. In a second PCR step, the CDR3 amplicons were tagged with a proprietary barcode plus Illumina adapter sequences. An Illumina MiSeq instrument was used to sequence the CDR3 libraries. For the original study's pipeline: Export and quality control were done with immunoSEQ Analyzer 3.0, while downstream analyses used R Bioconductor and Immunarch. Only productive rearrangements within the normalized downsampled data set were used in the calculation of repertoire metrics. Pathologically expanded clonotypes were defined as those larger than 5 templates in the normalized cohort. The Inverse Simpson Index served as the measure of repertoire diversity. CMV-specificity analyses were carried out on the non-normalized data set to capture all clonotypes. TCRdb holds this immuneACCESS table with in-frame rearrangements only. Some clones are missing; in checked studies, unresolved V genes explain under half, and the rest has no known cause. V, J and clone size are taken as reported in that table, and D and trimming were inferred from the DNA itself. The sample yields roughly 27,000 clones; 84% were counted once. The ten largest clones take up roughly 22% of the sample.

Worth noting for this clone: This receptor's antigen is unknown. No per-base quality is available; no much larger clone lies one base away.

The chain is encoded by TRBV25-1 joined to TRBJ2-3, and 7 junctional nucleotides match TRBD1. The clonotype comes from a woman aged 60-75 years with acute myeloid leukemia. Some clones in this sample may be carry-over from other donors' samples. The sample consisted of peripheral blood mononuclear cells, taken before stem cell transplant. This receptor has the CDR3 CASSGQGFDTQYF. The DNA reads as follows: TGTGCCAGCAGTGGACAGGGTTTCGATACGCAGTATTTT.